This passage covers 26 T cell receptor beta chains from one sample sequenced in a study of cytomegalovirus exposure and HLA in healthy donors. This table comes from immunoSEQ multiplex PCR, and its TCRdb copy is limited to in-frame clones, with some not included. The sample has 110,000 or so clones, around 88% seen once. Sequencing used PBMCs. All receptors come from a young man in good health and CMV-seronegative.

V and J are TRBV2 and TRBJ1-6, with no clear D. This CDR3 is 13 amino acids long. V gave up 4 bases and J gave up 6 bases, with 7 bases separating them. Germline loops: CDR1 SNHLY, CDR2 FYNNEI. CDR3 nucleotides: TGTGCCAGCAGTGCAGGAACTAATTCACCCCTCCACTTT. Translating gives CASSAGTNSPLHF.

This sequence joins TRBV6-6 and TRBJ1-5; D is unresolved. The germline CDR1 and CDR2 sequences are MNHNY and SVGAGI (reference sequence). The V end was cut by 2 bases, the J end by 4 bases, with 9 bases between. The CDR3 has 14 residues. CDR3 protein: CASSYERDNQPQHF. The CDR3 DNA reads as TGTGCCAGCAGTTACGAGAGGGATAATCAGCCCCAGCATTTT.

This sequence joins TRBV25-1 and TRBJ2-1; 13 bases line up with TRBD2. Germline-derived CDR1 and CDR2 are MGHDK and SYGVNS. This CDR3 spans 17 amino acids. The V segment lost 2 bases and the J segment 1 base; nucleotides outside the gene matches: 2. For the CDR3, the DNA is TGTGCCAGCAGTGAAGGGACTAGCGGGAAGTCCTACAATGAGCAGTTCTTC. Amino acid sequence: CASSEGTSGKSYNEQFF.

V is TRBV7-9 and J is TRBJ1-2; the match to TRBD1 covers 7 bases. The CDR3 sequence is 15 residues long. Germline lookup yields CDR1 SEHNR and CDR2 FQNEAQ (reference sequence). J gave up 8 bases and V 5 bases, and 14 bases lay outside the gene matches. The CDR3 region is CASSGRGSQGEGYTF. The CDR3 coding sequence is TGTGCCAGCAGCGGACGAGGAAGTCAGGGGGAAGGCTACACCTTC.

The chain uses TRBV27 and TRBJ2-6, with D tentatively TRBD1 (6 bases). In germline, CDR1 is MNHEY, CDR2 SMNVEV (reference sequence). V was cut by 2 bases and J by 0 bases, with 14 bases left in between. CDR3 length: 18 amino acids. The CDR3 protein is CASSLIAGESSGANVLTF. The CDR3 DNA is TGTGCCAGCAGTTTAATAGCAGGGGAAAGCTCTGGGGCCAACGTCCTGACTTTC.

The V and J genes are TRBV27 and TRBJ1-2, with a weak D call TRBD1 (6 bases). The CDR3 extends over 16 amino acids. From germline, CDR1 is MNHEY and CDR2 SMNVEV (reference sequence). Deletions cut 0 bases from V and 4 bases from J, with 15 bases between. The CDR3 DNA is TGTGCCAGCAGTTTATCCTCCAGGGGATTGAGCTATGGCTACACCTTC. Translation gives CASSLSSRGLSYGYTF.

This sequence joins TRBV9 and TRBJ2-7, with TRBD1 as a possible D gene (5 bases). The V end was cut by 3 bases, the J end by 2 bases, with 6 bases between. This CDR3 is 12 amino acids long. Germline V gene lookup returns CDR1 SGDLS and CDR2 YYNGEE. CDR3 DNA: TGTGCCAGCAGCGAGACAGCCTACGAGCAGTACTTC. Amino acids: CASSETAYEQYF. The full variable domain, completed using reference TRBV9 and TRBJ2-7, is DSGVTQTPKHLITATGQRVTLRCSPRSGDLSVYWYQQSLDQGLQFLIQYYNGEERAKGNILERFSAQQFPDLHSELNLSSLELGDSALYFCASSETAYEQYFGPGTRLTVT.

The rearrangement uses TRBV5-5 and TRBJ2-1, with 8 bases identical to TRBD2. The J segment lost 3 bases and the V segment lost 2 bases, leaving 13 bases of the junction unmatched. This CDR3 is built from 18 residues. Germline V gives CDR1 SGHKS, CDR2 YYEKEE (reference sequence). The CDR3 loop reads CASSFPAGGLDGYNEQFF. The CDR3 DNA follows: TGTGCCAGCAGCTTCCCCGCGGGGGGTTTAGATGGCTACAATGAGCAGTTCTTC.

This clone was observed once. This chain uses TRBV2 with TRBJ1-3, with D perhaps matching TRBD1 (5 bases). This CDR3 has 14 residues. Looked up from germline, CDR1 is SNHLY and CDR2 is FYNNEI. Trimming stripped 4 bases from V and 4 bases from J, with 11 bases between. The CDR3 here is CASSAGRQGNTIYF. In nucleotides, the CDR3 is TGTGCCAGCAGTGCAGGGAGGCAAGGAAACACCATATATTTT.

The chain couples TRBV6-5 to TRBJ1-5; 11 bases match TRBD1. The germline CDR1 and CDR2 sequences are MNHEY and SVGAGI. The CDR3 extends over 15 amino acids. V trimming: 4 bases; J trimming: 6 bases; junction bases outside the gene matches: 5. The CDR3 spells CASSFGQGASQPQHF. The DNA for the CDR3 is TGTGCCAGCAGTTTCGGACAGGGGGCGAGTCAGCCCCAGCATTTT.

V gene TRBV4-1 combines with J gene TRBJ2-5; D is perhaps TRBD2 (7 bases). V gave up 4 bases and J gave up 9 bases, with 27 bases separating them. The CDR3 runs to 17 residues. Germline loops: CDR1 MGHRA, CDR2 YSYEKL. CDR3 nucleotide sequence: TGCGCCAGCAGCCCCCCCGAGGGGCGGGGGCCCCAAGTAGCCCAGTACTTC. It is translated as CASSPPEGRGPQVAQYF.

This clone occurred a few times. The chain uses TRBV27 and TRBJ2-7, with 8 bases identical to TRBD1. The V segment lost 4 bases and the J segment 12 bases; nucleotides outside the gene matches: 11. Germline V gene lookup returns CDR1 MNHEY and CDR2 SMNVEV (reference sequence). The CDR3 is 13 amino acids. The CDR3 sequence is CASSSNRGAHGYF. As DNA, the CDR3 is TGTGCCAGCAGTTCAAACAGGGGGGCGCACGGGTACTTC.

The V and J genes are TRBV6-8 and TRBJ2-7; weak D call: TRBD1 (6 bases). CDR1 is MNHGY, CDR2 SAAAGT, per germline. Deletions cut 5 bases from V and 1 base from J, with 15 bases between. CDR3 size: 15 residues. As DNA, the CDR3 is TGTGCCAGCAGTACAGGGAGTGGCGGATCCTACGAGCAGTACTTC. Protein product: CASSTGSGGSYEQYF.

V usage is TRBV7-2 and J usage is TRBJ2-7, with TRBD1 identical over 9 bases. Trimming at V came to 2 bases and at J to 0 bases, leaving 5 bases not matched to a gene. CDR1 is SGHTA, CDR2 FQGNSA, per germline. The CDR3 is 16 residues long. This CDR3 is CASSLNPTGGSYEQYF. CDR3 in DNA: TGTGCCAGCAGCTTAAATCCGACAGGGGGCTCCTACGAGCAGTACTTC.

CDR3 nucleotides: TGCAGCTGCTCTCTAGAGGCGTCCTATGGCTACACCTTC. Residues: CSCSLEASYGYTF. The chain uses TRBV29-1 and TRBJ1-2; D is unresolved. The germline CDR1 and CDR2 sequences are SQVTM and ANQGSEA. The CDR3 spans 13 residues. Trimming removed 8 bases at V and 4 bases at J, with 17 bases between.

V is TRBV27 and J is TRBJ2-7; a weak D match, TRBD2 (7 bases). The V end lost 5 bases, the J end lost 2 bases, and 19 bases lay between the germline ends. The CDR3 contains 16 residues. Germline loops: CDR1 MNHEY, CDR2 SMNVEV (reference sequence). The CDR3 DNA reads as TGTGCCAGCAGTATGCTTGGGGGGGCGTACACCTACGAGCAGTACTTC. This gives the protein CASSMLGGAYTYEQYF.

This clone has a handful of counts. V is TRBV19 and J is TRBJ2-7, with 9 bases aligning to TRBD2. With 5 bases clipped from V and 0 bases from J, the junction kept 2 bases outside the gene matches. The V gene's germline CDR1 is LNHDA and CDR2 SQIVND (reference sequence). The CDR3 has 14 residues. CDR3: CASSVSGSSYEQYF. DNA of the CDR3: TGTGCCAGTAGTGTTAGCGGGAGCTCCTACGAGCAGTACTTC.

The chain links TRBV6-1 to TRBJ1-1; a weak D match, TRBD1 (5 bases). This CDR3 is built from 16 residues. V lost 4 bases and J lost 2, with 17 bases in between. Per the germline V gene, CDR1 is MNHNS and CDR2 is SASEGT. The chain's CDR3 is CASSVRTLTVNTEAFF. The DNA of the CDR3 is TGTGCCAGCAGTGTTCGGACGCTGACAGTCAACACTGAAGCTTTCTTT.

The rearrangement uses TRBV7-2 and TRBJ1-1; D unresolved. The CDR3 is made up of 12 amino acids. The V end was cut by 3 bases, the J end by 10 bases, with 12 bases between. The V gene's germline CDR1 is SGHTA and CDR2 FQGNSA. In nucleotides, the CDR3 is TGTGCCAGCAGCTTTCCCCCCGAACTAGCTTTCTTT. Its protein is CASSFPPELAFF.

This chain joins TRBV6-1 and TRBJ2-2; TRBD1 matches 11 bases. The germline V gene encodes CDR1 MNHNS and CDR2 SASEGT. The J segment lost 5 bases and the V segment lost 7 bases, leaving 6 bases of the junction unmatched. This CDR3 has 15 residues. The CDR3 sequence: CASTGQGADTGELFF. DNA of the CDR3: TGTGCCAGCACCGGACAGGGGGCCGATACCGGGGAGCTGTTTTTT.

In regard to this clone: Distinct nucleotide sequences in the sample also encode this CDR3. The V gene is TRBV30, the J gene TRBJ1-2; D unclear. Germline V gene sequence: CDR1 GTSNPN, CDR2 SVGIG (reference sequence). Trimming stripped 0 bases from V and 3 bases from J, with 8 bases between. This CDR3 comprises 13 residues. CDR3 region: CAWSVPGDYGYTF. In nucleotides, the CDR3 is TGTGCCTGGAGTGTACCCGGGGACTATGGCTACACCTTC. Full variable domain (missing parts from reference TRBV30 and TRBJ1-2): SQTIHQWPATLVQPVGSPLSLECTVEGTSNPNLYWYRQAAGRGLQLLFYSVGIGQISSEVPQNLSASRPQDRQFILSSKKLLLSDSGFYLCAWSVPGDYGYTFGSGTRLTVV.

Only one count was recorded for this clone. The chain links TRBV30 to TRBJ2-7, with D possibly being TRBD1 (8 bases). Trimming removed 2 bases at V and 6 bases at J, with 20 bases between. Germline CDR1 is GTSNPN and CDR2 is SVGIG (reference sequence). The CDR3 spans 15 residues. CDR3 residues: CAWSFGGTGGVEQYF. CDR3 bases: TGTGCCTGGAGTTTCGGGGGGACAGGAGGGGTCGAGCAGTACTTC.

This chain links TRBV29-1 with TRBJ2-7; 9 bases map to TRBD1. The CDR3 runs 13 residues. The germline V gene has CDR1 SQVTM and CDR2 ANQGSEA. The ends lost 3 bases at V and 3 bases at J; junction bases unmatched: 3. The chain's CDR3 is CSVDRGQGYEQYF. The CDR3 DNA follows: TGCAGCGTTGATAGGGGACAGGGCTACGAGCAGTACTTC.

This chain uses TRBV7-9 with TRBJ2-3; 9 nucleotides line up with TRBD1. The CDR3 length is 15 residues. The V and J ends lost 5 bases and 0 bases, in that order; junction bases with no gene match: 3. Germline assignment: CDR1 SEHNR and CDR2 FQNEAQ (reference sequence). The CDR3 DNA is TGTGCCAGCAGCGTGGGGACAGGGAGCACAGATACGCAGTATTTT. It encodes CASSVGTGSTDTQYF.

V usage is TRBV9 and J usage is TRBJ2-7; 9 bases are shared with TRBD1. Germline V gene lookup returns CDR1 SGDLS and CDR2 YYNGEE. There are 14 residues in the CDR3. J gave up 5 bases and V 1 base, and 4 bases lay outside the gene matches. The DNA of the CDR3 is TGTGCCAGCAGCGTAAGGACAGGGGATCACGAGCAGTACTTC. Translation gives CASSVRTGDHEQYF.

The chain has TRBV7-9 and TRBJ2-5, with 7 bases that match TRBD1. This CDR3 contains 14 residues. Germline CDR1 reads SEHNR; CDR2 reads FQNEAQ (reference sequence). The trim removed 5 bases at V and 4 bases at J, leaving 7 bases unmatched. The CDR3 region has the DNA TGTGCCAGCAGCCCCAGGGGGATGTTAGAGACCCAGTACTTC. Its protein is CASSPRGMLETQYF.